The entry below gives a single TCR beta chain sequence along with its context. No antigen is known for it. Rearranged V-D-J TRB sequences were amplified with a mixed TRB-A/B primer pool. TCRdb redid the calling of the multiplex PCR reads with MiXCR, one entry per CDR3 protein. The sample carries about 10,000 distinct CDR3 sequences, roughly two fifths recorded once. This specimen belongs to a study of T cell repertoires in aging, cancer and after chemotherapy. In the study overall: Donors were grouped into six age bands spanning 30 or younger through 70 or older. Around 8.8 million TCR reads were in the whole dataset. Study observations and caveats: Immunological memory after chemotherapy cannot be judged from the repertoire data. Healthy donors lost TCR diversity with age mainly through richness, cancer patients through richness and evenness.

Amplification of TCR beta used genomic DNA extracted from peripheral blood. This TCR was sampled from a human donor in good health. Input material: blood.

In nucleotides, the CDR3 is TGTGCCAGCAGTTTATCGCAGGGGGCGAACACCGGGGAGCTGTTTTTT. Its translation: CASSLSQGANTGELFF. This chain uses TRBV27 with TRBJ2-2; TRBD1 matches at 7 bases. The CDR3 is made up of 16 amino acids. The ends lost 0 bases at V and 0 bases at J; junction bases unmatched: 1. The V gene's germline CDR1 is MNHEY and CDR2 SMNVEV (reference sequence).